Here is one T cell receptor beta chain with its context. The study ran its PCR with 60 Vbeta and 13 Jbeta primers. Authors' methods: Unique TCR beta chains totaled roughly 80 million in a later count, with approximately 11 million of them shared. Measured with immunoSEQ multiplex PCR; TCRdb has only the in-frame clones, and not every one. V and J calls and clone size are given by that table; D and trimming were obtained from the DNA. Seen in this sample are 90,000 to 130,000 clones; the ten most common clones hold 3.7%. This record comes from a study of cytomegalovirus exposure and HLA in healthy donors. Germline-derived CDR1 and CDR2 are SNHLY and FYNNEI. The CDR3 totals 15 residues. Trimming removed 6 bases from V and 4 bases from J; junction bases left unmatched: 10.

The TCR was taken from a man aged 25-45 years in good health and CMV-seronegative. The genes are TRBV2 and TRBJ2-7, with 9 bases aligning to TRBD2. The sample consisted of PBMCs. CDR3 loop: CASRYLRGGKYEQYF. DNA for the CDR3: TGTGCCAGCAGATACCTGCGGGGGGGGAAATACGAGCAGTACTTC. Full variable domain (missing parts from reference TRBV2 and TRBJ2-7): EPEVTQTPSHQVTQMGQEVILRCVPISNHLYFYWYRQILGQKVEFLVSFYNNEISEKSEIFDDQFSVERPDGSNFTLKIRSTKLEDSAMYFCASRYLRGGKYEQYFGPGTRLTVT.